This TCR beta chain was retrieved from a study of OX40 agonist ivuxolimab in advanced cancers. The CDR3 is made up of 16 amino acids. Germline-derived CDR1 and CDR2 are SGHTA and FQGNSA. Germline trimming cut 4 bases from V and 7 bases from J; bases unmatched to any gene: 9. TCRdb's table, derived via immunoSEQ multiplex PCR, lists solely in-frame clones and lacks some. There are about 25,000 clones in the sample; 78% occur only once, and 1.1% to 1.5% lies in the top ten. The sequencing used CD4+ or CD8+ T cells sorted from blood, collected in a trial of the OX40 agonist ivuxolimab. This receptor was obtained from an adult with an advanced solid tumor such as melanoma, head and neck, liver or kidney cancer. The rearrangement links TRBV7-2 to TRBJ2-5, with TRBD2 matching over 13 bases. The CDR3 sequence: CASSSLGTSGTVTQYF. The CDR3 nucleotides are TGTGCCAGCAGCTCACTAGGGACTAGCGGGACTGTGACCCAGTACTTC.